Reported below is one TCR beta chain. The CDR3 has 14 residues. Per the germline V gene, CDR1 is MNHNY and CDR2 is SVGAGI (reference sequence). The V and J ends lost 5 bases and 10 bases, in that order; junction bases with no gene match: 6. In the study's own analysis: Using reference gene primer amplification, nucleated cell counts were estimated. Generated by immunoSEQ multiplex PCR, the TCRdb table keeps only in-frame clones and is missing some. For V, J and clone size, that table is used; D and trimming come from the DNA. The sample records about 200,000 clones, around 83% being singletons. The data belong to a study of blood T cell repertoires in COVID-19. Study-wide context: Acute and convalescent COVID-19 specimens originated in the United States, Italy and Spain. From T cells, B-cell-depleted T cells, or PBMCs came the material, which was cDNA or gDNA.

The V gene is TRBV6-6, the J gene TRBJ1-6; 9 bases map to TRBD1. Material for sequencing was peripheral blood. The receptor's source is a human donor in a cohort sampled during active COVID-19. The CDR3 DNA follows: TGTGCCAGCAGTGTGGACAGGGGCCGGTCACCCCTCCACTTT. This translates into CASSVDRGRSPLHF.